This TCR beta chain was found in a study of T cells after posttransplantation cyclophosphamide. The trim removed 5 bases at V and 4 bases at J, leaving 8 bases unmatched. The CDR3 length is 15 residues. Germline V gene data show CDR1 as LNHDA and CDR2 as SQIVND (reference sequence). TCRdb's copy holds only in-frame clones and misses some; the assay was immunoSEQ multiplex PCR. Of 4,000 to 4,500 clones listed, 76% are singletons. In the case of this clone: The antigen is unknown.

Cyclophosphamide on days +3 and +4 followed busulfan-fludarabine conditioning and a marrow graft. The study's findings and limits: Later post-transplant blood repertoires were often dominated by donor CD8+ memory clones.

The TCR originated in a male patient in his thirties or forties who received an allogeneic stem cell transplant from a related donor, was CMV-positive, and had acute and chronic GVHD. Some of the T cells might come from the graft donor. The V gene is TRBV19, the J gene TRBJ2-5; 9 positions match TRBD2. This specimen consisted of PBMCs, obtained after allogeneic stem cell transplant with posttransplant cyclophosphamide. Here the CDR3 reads CASSGAGGPRETQYF. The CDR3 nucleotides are TGTGCCAGTAGTGGGGCGGGAGGGCCGCGAGAGACCCAGTACTTC.